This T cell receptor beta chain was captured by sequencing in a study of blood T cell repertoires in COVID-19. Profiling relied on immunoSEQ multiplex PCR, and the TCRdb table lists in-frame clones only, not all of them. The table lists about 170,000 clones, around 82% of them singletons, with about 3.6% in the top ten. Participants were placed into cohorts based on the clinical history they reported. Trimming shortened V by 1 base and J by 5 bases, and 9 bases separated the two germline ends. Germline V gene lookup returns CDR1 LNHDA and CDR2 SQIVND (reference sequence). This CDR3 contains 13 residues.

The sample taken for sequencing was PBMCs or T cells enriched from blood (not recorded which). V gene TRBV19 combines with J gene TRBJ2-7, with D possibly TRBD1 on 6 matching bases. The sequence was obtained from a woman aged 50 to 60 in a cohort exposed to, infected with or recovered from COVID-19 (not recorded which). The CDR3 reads CASSIVDRDEQYF. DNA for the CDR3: TGTGCCAGTAGTATAGTGGACAGAGACGAGCAGTACTTC.